The clone carrying this T cell receptor (beta chain) was recorded at least ten times. Through a sample-barcoded 5' primer and a J-beta primer mix, a second PCR was run for about 6 to 11 cycles. One entry per CDR3 protein results from TCRdb running MiXCR on the 5' RACE reads. Of around 790,000 distinct CDR3 sequences in the sample, 40% to 50% were seen once. This specimen comes from a study of blood T cells in healthy people across ages. Per-sample yields of isolated PBMCs were at least 6 million. There are 15 residues in the CDR3. V was shortened by 0 bases and J by 8 bases, with 13 bases between the two germline ends. In germline, CDR1 is MNHEY, CDR2 SVGAGI.

V and J are TRBV6-5 and TRBJ1-4; unclear D gene. The sequence was collected from a man in his fifties or sixties in good health. The sequenced material came from blood. This CDR3 reads CASSYSWAGGEKLFF. In nucleotides, the CDR3 is TGTGCCAGCAGTTACTCATGGGCAGGCGGGGAAAAACTGTTTTTT.